This TCR beta chain was found in a study of control samples from healthy donors and cancer patients. Repertoires were generated with immunoSEQ multiplex PCR, while TCRdb's copy carries only in-frame clones and drops some. Altogether 100,000 to 150,000 clones are present, about nine tenths being singletons, with the ten largest covering around 5.8%. The CDR3 is 18 residues long. The germline V gene encodes CDR1 LNHDA and CDR2 SQIVND (reference sequence). J lost 6 bases, V lost 4 bases, and 18 bases had no gene match. The sequence came from a young man in good health. Source material: blood. The chain joins TRBV19 to TRBJ1-5; 7 nucleotides agree with TRBD1. The CDR3 spells CASSTYRGMELLGQPQHF. CDR3 sequence (DNA): TGTGCCAGTAGTACCTACAGGGGAATGGAACTACTAGGTCAGCCCCAGCATTTT.